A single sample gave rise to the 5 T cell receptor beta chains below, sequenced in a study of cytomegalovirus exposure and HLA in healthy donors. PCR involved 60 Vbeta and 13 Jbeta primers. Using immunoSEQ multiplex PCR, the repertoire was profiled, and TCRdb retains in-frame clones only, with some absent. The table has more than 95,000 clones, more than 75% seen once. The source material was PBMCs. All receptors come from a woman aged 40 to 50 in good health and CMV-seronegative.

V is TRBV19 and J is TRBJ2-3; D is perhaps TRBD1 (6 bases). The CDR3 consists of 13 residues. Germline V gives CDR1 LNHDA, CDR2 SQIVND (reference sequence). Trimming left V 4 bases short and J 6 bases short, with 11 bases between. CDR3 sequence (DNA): TGTGCCAGTAGTACCCAGGGGTATGATACGCAGTATTTT. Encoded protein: CASSTQGYDTQYF.

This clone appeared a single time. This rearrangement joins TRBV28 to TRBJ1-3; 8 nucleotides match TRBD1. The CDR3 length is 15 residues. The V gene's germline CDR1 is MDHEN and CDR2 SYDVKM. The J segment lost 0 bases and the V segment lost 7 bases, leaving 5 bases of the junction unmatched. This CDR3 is CASKRTGSSGNTIYF. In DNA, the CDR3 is TGTGCCAGCAAACGGACAGGGAGCTCTGGAAACACCATATATTTT.

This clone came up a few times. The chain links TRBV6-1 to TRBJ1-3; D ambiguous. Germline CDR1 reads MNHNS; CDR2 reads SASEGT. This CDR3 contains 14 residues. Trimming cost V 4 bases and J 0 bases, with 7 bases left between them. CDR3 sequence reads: CASSVRGSGNTIYF. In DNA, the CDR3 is TGTGCCAGCAGTGTCCGGGGCTCTGGAAACACCATATATTTT.

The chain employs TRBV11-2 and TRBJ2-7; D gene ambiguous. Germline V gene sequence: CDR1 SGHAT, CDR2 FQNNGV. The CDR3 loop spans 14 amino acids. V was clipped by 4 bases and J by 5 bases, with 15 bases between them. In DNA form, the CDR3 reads TGTGCCAGCAGCTCCTCCTTTGTAGCTCACGAGCAGTACTTC. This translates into CASSSSFVAHEQYF.

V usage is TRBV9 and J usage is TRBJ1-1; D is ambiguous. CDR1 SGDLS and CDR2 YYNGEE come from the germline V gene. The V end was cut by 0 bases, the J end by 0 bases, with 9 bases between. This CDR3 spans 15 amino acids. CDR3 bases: TGTGCCAGCAGCGTAGGTTCAGGTCTGAACACTGAAGCTTTCTTT. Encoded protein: CASSVGSGLNTEAFF. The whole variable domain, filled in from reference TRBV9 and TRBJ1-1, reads DSGVTQTPKHLITATGQRVTLRCSPRSGDLSVYWYQQSLDQGLQFLIQYYNGEERAKGNILERFSAQQFPDLHSELNLSSLELGDSALYFCASSVGSGLNTEAFFGQGTRLTVV.